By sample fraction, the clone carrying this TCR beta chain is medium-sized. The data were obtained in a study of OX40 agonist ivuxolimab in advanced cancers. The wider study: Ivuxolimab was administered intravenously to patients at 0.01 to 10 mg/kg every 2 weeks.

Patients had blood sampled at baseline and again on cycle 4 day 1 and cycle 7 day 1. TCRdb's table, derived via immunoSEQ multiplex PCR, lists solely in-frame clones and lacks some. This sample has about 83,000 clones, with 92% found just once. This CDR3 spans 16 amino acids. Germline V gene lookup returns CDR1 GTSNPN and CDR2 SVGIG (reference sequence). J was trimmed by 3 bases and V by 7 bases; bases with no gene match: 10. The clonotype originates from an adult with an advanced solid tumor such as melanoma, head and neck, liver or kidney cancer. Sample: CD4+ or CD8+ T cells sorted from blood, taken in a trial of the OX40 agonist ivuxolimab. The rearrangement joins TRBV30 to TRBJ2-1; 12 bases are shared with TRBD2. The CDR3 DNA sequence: TGTGCCTCACCCACGACTAGCGGGGGTGACTACAATGAGCAGTTCTTC. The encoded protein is CASPTTSGGDYNEQFF.